This paragraph reports one T cell receptor (beta chain). The CDR3 loop spans 12 amino acids. The V end lost 4 bases, the J end lost 3 bases, and 9 bases lay between the germline ends. Germline-derived CDR1 and CDR2 are SQVTM and ANQGSEA. The sample is drawn from a study of shared clonotypes between healthy human individuals. Study details: Each donor's CD8 memory used one plate, CD8 naive two, each CD4 subset three.

Source study methods: Without quality scores, immunoSEQ junctional reads could not be filtered like full-length reads. Some clones are missing from TCRdb's copy, which holds only in-frame ones; the method was immunoSEQ multiplex PCR. That table is the source of V, J and clone size, and D and trimming were worked out from the DNA. The sample records about 1.1 million clones, 75% to 80% being singletons. What was sequenced was memory CD4+ T cells from PBMCs. Subset given: CD45RA-negative fraction. The sequence was collected from a man between 18 and 35 years old in good health. Some clones in this sample may be carry-over from other donors' samples. This chain connects TRBV29-1 to TRBJ1-2; D unclear. The CDR3 region is CSVARPYYGYTF. CDR3 sequence (DNA): TGCAGCGTTGCTCGGCCCTACTATGGCTACACCTTC.